These 6 T cell receptor beta chains share one sample of origin, sequenced in a study of blood T cell repertoires in COVID-19. The protocol was immunoSEQ multiplex PCR, while the TCRdb copy is restricted to in-frame clones and leaves out a portion. The repertoire consists of about 110,000 clones, with approximately 83% occurring once and the leading ten covering approximately 4.1%. The sample was peripheral blood. The receptors shown here come from a woman between 65 and 79 years old with acute or convalescent COVID-19.

The chain has TRBV19 and TRBJ1-5; 10 bases are shared with TRBD1. Trimming took 6 bases from V and 7 from J; bases not matched to a gene: 12. Germline V gene data show CDR1 as LNHDA and CDR2 as SQIVND (reference sequence). CDR3 length: 16 amino acids. The CDR3 coding sequence is TGTGCCAGTAGCTACGGGACAGGGGAAAAGGGCCAGCCCCAGCATTTT. This gives the protein CASSYGTGEKGQPQHF. Supplemented by reference TRBV19 and TRBJ1-5, the full variable domain reads DGGITQSPKYLFRKEGQNVTLSCEQNLNHDAMYWYRQDPGQGLRLIYYSQIVNDFQKGDIAEGYSVSREKKESFPLTVTSAQKNPTAFYLCASSYGTGEKGQPQHFGDGTRLSIL.

The rearrangement links TRBV28 to TRBJ2-5; 8 nucleotides match TRBD2. In germline, CDR1 is MDHEN, CDR2 SYDVKM. V was clipped by 1 base and J by 4 bases; unmatched bases: 2. The CDR3 sequence is 14 residues long. The CDR3 DNA follows: TGTGCCAGCAGTTTATCCGGGAGGGGAGAGACCCAGTACTTC. The encoded protein is CASSLSGRGETQYF.

V is TRBV11-2 and J is TRBJ2-5, with 12 positions matching TRBD2. The germline CDR1 and CDR2 sequences are SGHAT and FQNNGV. CDR3 length equals 15 residues. J lost 5 bases, V lost 1 base, and 2 bases had no gene match. CDR3 bases: TGTGCCAGCAGCTTAGGACTAGCGGGAGTTGAGACCCAGTACTTC. This translates into CASSLGLAGVETQYF.

This clone has just one count. This sequence joins TRBV7-9 and TRBJ1-1; D possibly corresponds to TRBD1 (5 bases). This CDR3 contains 13 residues. Germline assignment: CDR1 SEHNR and CDR2 FQNEAQ (reference sequence). V dropped 5 bases and J dropped 4 bases, with 11 bases sitting between them. CDR3 protein: CASSHAGGTEAFF. The CDR3 nucleotides read TGTGCCAGCAGCCACGCCGGGGGCACTGAAGCTTTCTTT.

This clone was counted only a few times. This chain joins TRBV7-2 and TRBJ1-4; TRBD1 agrees at 9 bases. The length of the CDR3 is 15 residues. Germline CDR1 and CDR2: SGHTA and FQGNSA. The V and J ends lost 4 bases and 8 bases, in that order; junction bases with no gene match: 8. The CDR3 bases are TGTGCCAGCAGCTCGAGACAGGGGGGAGGAGAAAAACTGTTTTTT. It translates to CASSSRQGGGEKLFF.

The rearrangement links TRBV6-1 to TRBJ2-6, with D possibly matching TRBD1 (5 bases). Trimming took off 3 bases at V and 3 bases at J, with 6 bases between the two ends. Germline CDR1 MNHNS, CDR2 SASEGT. This CDR3 region has 14 residues. Here the CDR3 reads CASSEGHGANVLTF. The CDR3 region has the DNA TGTGCCAGCAGTGAGGGGCATGGGGCCAACGTCCTGACTTTC.